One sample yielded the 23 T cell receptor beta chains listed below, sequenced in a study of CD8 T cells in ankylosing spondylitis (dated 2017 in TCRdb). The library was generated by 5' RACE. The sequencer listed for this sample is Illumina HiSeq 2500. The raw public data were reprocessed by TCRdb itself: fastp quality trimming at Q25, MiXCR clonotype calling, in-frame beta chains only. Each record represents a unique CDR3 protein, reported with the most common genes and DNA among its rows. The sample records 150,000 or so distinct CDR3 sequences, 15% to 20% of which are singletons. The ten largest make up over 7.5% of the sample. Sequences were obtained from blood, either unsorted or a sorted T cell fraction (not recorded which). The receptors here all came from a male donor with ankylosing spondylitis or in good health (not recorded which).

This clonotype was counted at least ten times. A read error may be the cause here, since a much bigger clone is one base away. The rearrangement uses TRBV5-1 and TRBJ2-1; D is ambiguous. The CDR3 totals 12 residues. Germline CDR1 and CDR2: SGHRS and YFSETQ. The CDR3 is CTSSLRLVEQFF. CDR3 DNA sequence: TGCACCAGCAGCTTGCGTCTGGTTGAGCAGTTCTTC.

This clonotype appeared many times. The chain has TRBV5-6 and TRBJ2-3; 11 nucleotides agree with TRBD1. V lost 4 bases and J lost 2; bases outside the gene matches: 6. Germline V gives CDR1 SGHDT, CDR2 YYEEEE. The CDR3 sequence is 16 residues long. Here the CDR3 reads CASSQRTGGNTDTQYF. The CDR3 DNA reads TGTGCCAGCAGCCAACGGACAGGGGGCAACACAGATACGCAGTATTTT.

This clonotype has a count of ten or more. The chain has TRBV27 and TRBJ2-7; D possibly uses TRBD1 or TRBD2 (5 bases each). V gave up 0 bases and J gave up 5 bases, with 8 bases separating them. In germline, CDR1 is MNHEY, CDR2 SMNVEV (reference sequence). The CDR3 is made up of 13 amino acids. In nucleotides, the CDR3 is TGTGCCAGCAGTTTATCCGGGGACGACGAGCAGTACTTC. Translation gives CASSLSGDDEQYF.

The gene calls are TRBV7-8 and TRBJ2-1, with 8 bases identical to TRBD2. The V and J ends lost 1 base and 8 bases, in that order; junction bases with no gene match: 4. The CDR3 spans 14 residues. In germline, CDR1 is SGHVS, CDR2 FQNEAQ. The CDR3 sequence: CASSLGTSWDEQFF. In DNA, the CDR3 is TGTGCCAGCAGCTTAGGGACTAGCTGGGATGAGCAGTTCTTC.

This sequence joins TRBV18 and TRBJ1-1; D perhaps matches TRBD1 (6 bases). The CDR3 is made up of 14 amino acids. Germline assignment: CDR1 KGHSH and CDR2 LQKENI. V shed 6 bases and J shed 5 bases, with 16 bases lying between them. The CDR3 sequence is CASSPSKTGTEAFF. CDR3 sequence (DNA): TGTGCCAGCTCTCCATCGAAAACAGGGACTGAAGCTTTCTTT. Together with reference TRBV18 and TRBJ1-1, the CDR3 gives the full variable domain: NAGVMQNPRHLVRRRGQEARLRCSPMKGHSHVYWYRQLPEEGLKFMVYLQKENIIDESGMPKERFSAEFPKEGPSILRIQQVVRGDSAAYFCASSPSKTGTEAFFGQGTRLTVV.

The CDR3 bases are TGTGCCAGCAGCTGGGGGACCGATCACACCGGGGAGCTGTTTTTT. This gives the protein CASSWGTDHTGELFF. V gene TRBV3-1 combines with J gene TRBJ2-2; D might be TRBD1 or TRBD2, each matching 5 bases. Germline V gene sequence: CDR1 LGHDT, CDR2 YNNKEL (reference sequence). The CDR3 totals 15 residues. Deletions cut 5 bases from V and 3 bases from J, with 13 bases between.

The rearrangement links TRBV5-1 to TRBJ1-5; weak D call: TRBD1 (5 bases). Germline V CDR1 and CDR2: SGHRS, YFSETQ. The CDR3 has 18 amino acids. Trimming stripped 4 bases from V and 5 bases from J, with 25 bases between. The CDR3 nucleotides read TGCGCCAGCAGCGCGGGACCGACCTCGGGTGCATATTATCAGCCCCAGCATTTT. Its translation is CASSAGPTSGAYYQPQHF.

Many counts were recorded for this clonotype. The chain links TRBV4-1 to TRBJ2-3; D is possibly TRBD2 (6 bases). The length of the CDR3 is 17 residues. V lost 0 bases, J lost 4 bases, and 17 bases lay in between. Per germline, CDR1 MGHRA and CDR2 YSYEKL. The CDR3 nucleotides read TGCGCCAGCAGCCAAGATCCGCCGGGAGCTCTCTCAGATACGCAGTATTTT. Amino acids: CASSQDPPGALSDTQYF.

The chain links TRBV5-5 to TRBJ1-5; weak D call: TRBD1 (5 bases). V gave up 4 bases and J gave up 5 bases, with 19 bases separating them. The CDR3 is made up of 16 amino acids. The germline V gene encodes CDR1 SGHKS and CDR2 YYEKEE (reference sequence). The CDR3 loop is CASSRSSNPGDQPQHF. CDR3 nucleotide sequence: TGTGCCAGCAGCAGGTCCTCTAACCCGGGGGATCAGCCCCAGCATTTT.

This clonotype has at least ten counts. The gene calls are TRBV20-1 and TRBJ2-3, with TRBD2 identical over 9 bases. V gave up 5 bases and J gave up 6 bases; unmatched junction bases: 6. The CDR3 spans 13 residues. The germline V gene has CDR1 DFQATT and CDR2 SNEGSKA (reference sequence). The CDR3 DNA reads TGCAGTGCTGAGCGGGGGGACGGGGATACGCAGTATTTT. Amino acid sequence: CSAERGDGDTQYF.

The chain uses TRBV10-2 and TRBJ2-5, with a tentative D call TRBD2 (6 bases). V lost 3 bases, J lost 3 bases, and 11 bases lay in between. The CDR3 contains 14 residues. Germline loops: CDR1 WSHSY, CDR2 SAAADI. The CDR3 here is CASSDTSPEETQYF. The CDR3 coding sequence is TGCGCCAGCAGTGACACTAGCCCCGAAGAGACCCAGTACTTC.

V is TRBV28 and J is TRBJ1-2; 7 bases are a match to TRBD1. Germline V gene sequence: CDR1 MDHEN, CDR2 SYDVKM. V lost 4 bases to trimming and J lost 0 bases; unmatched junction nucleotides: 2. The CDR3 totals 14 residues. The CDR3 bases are TGTGCCAGCAGTTGGACAGGTTCTAACTATGGCTACACCTTC. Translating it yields CASSWTGSNYGYTF.

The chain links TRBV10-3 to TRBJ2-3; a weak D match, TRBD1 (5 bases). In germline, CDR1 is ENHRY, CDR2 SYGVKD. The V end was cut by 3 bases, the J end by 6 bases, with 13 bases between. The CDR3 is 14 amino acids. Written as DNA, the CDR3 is TGTGCCATCAGTGATCAGGGCCCAGAGGATACGCAGTATTTT. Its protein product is CAISDQGPEDTQYF.

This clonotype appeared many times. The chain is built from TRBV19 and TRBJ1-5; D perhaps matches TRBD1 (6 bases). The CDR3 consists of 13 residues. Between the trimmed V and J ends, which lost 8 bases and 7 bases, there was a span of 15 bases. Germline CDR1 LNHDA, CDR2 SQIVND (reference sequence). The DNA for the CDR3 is TGTGCCAGTTCGTGGGGGGCCGAACAGCCCCAGCATTTT. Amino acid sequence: CASSWGAEQPQHF.

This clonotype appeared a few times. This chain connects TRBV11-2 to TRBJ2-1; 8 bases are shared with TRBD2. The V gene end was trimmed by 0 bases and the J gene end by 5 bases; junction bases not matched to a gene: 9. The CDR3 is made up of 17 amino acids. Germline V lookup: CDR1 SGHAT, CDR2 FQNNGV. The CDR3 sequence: CASSLDRSGSLHNEQFF. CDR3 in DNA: TGTGCCAGCAGCTTAGATCGCAGCGGGAGTCTCCACAATGAGCAGTTCTTC. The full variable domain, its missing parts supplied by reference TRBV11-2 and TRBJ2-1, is EAGVAQSPRYKIIEKRQSVAFWCNPISGHATLYWYQQILGQGPKLLIQFQNNGVVDDSQLPKDRFSAERLKGVDSTLKIQPAKLEDSAVYLCASSLDRSGSLHNEQFFGPGTRLTVL.

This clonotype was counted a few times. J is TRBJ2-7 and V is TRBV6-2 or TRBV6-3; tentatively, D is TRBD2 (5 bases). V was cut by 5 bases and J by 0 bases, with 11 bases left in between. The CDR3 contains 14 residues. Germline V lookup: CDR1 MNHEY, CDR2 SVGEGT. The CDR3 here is CASSPDYVSYEQYF. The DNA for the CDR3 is TGTGCCAGCAGTCCAGACTACGTCTCCTACGAGCAGTACTTC.

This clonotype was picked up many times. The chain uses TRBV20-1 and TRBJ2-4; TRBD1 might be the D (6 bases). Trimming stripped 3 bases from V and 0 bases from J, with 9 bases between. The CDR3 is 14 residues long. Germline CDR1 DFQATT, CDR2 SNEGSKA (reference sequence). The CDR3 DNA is TGCAGTGCTAGCGACAGGCTAGCCAAAAACATTCAGTACTTC. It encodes CSASDRLAKNIQYF.

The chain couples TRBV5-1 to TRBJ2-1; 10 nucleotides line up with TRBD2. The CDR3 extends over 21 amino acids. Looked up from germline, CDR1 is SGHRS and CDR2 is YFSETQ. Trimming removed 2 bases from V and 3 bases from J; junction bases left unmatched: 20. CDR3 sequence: CASSFPHPRGAGGPRYNEQFF. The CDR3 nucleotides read TGCGCCAGCAGCTTTCCACACCCTAGGGGAGCGGGAGGGCCCCGCTACAATGAGCAGTTCTTC.

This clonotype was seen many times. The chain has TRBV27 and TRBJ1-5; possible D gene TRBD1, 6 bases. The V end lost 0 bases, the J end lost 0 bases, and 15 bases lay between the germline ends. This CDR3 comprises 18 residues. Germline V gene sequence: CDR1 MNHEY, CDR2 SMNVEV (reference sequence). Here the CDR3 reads CASSLSPTGTVSNQPQHF. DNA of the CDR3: TGTGCCAGCAGTTTATCCCCCACAGGGACTGTTAGCAATCAGCCCCAGCATTTT.

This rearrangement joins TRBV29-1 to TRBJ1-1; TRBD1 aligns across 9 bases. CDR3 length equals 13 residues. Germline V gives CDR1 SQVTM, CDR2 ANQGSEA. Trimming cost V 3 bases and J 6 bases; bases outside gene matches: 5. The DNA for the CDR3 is TGCAGCGTTGATGGGACAGGGTTGCCTGAAGCTTTCTTT. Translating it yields CSVDGTGLPEAFF.

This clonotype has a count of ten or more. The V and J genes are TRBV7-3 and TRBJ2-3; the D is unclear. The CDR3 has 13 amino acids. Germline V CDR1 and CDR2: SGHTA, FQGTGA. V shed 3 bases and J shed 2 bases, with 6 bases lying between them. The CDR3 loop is CASSFASTDTQYF. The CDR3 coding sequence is TGTGCCAGCAGCTTCGCTTCCACAGATACGCAGTATTTT.

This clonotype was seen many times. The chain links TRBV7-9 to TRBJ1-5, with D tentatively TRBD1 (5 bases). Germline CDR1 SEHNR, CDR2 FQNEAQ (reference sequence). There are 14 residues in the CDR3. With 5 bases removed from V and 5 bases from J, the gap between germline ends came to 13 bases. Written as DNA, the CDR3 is TGTGCCAGCAGCGTGGGGACCGCAGATCAGCCCCAGCATTTT. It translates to CASSVGTADQPQHF.

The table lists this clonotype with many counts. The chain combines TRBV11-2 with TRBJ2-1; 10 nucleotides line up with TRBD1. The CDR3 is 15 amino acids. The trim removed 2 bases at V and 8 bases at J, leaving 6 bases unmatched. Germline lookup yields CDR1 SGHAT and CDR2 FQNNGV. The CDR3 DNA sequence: TGTGCCAGCAGCTTAACCGGGACAGGGGTGGATGAGCAGTTCTTC. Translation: CASSLTGTGVDEQFF.